The 15 T cell receptor beta chains below all came from one sample that was sequenced in a study of Graves' ophthalmopathy and Graves' hyperthyroidism. For repertoire sequencing, the TCR beta CDR3 regions were amplified from RNA transcripts. HTBI primers served in a first-round RT-PCR, which a second-round multiplex PCR followed. TCRdb independently ran MiXCR on the multiplex PCR reads; one entry per CDR3 protein. The profile shows 1 million to 1.3 million distinct CDR3 sequences, about 40% of them singletons. Sequencing was done on a sample of peripheral blood or thyroid tissue (not recorded which). The receptors originated from an adult man with Graves' hyperthyroidism.

The chain is built from TRBV3-1 and TRBJ2-7, with 7 bases that match TRBD2. Trimming cost V 4 bases and J 0 bases; bases outside gene matches: 12. CDR1 and CDR2 from the germline V gene are LGHDT and YNNKEL (reference sequence). CDR3 length equals 17 residues. The CDR3: CASSPHRVSGYSYEQYF. The CDR3 DNA follows: TGTGCCAGCAGCCCCCACCGAGTTAGCGGGTACTCCTACGAGCAGTACTTC.

The chain uses TRBV7-8 and TRBJ2-5, with 7 bases identical to TRBD1. The CDR3 covers 16 residues. From germline, CDR1 is SGHVS and CDR2 FQNEAQ. V was pared by 5 bases and J by 2 bases, with 11 bases of the junction left unmatched. This chain's CDR3 is CASSHTSQGIQETQYF. In DNA, the CDR3 is TGTGCCAGCAGCCATACCTCACAGGGGATTCAAGAGACCCAGTACTTC.

This clonotype has a count of ten or more. The chain joins TRBV7-2 to TRBJ1-5, with 9 positions matching TRBD1. Germline assignment: CDR1 SGHTA and CDR2 FQGNSA. The CDR3 runs to 18 residues. The V and J ends lost 5 bases and 7 bases, in that order; junction bases with no gene match: 18. CDR3 nucleotides: TGTGCCAGCAGCACTCAGGGACAGGGAAGGATTGATTCGCAGCCCCAGCATTTT. Protein product: CASSTQGQGRIDSQPQHF.

CDR3 coding DNA: TGTGCCAGCAGCCCTTCAAGTCAAGACACTGGAAACACCATATATTTT. Translating gives CASSPSSQDTGNTIYF. V and J are TRBV11-2 and TRBJ1-3; no reliable D call. There are 16 residues in the CDR3. The V end was cut by 5 bases, the J end by 2 bases, with 16 bases between. Germline lookup yields CDR1 SGHAT and CDR2 FQNNGV.

This clonotype has a handful of counts. The chain carries TRBV30 and TRBJ2-7, with TRBD2 matching 8 bases. J gave up 7 bases and V 3 bases, and 11 bases lay outside the gene matches. The CDR3 has 14 residues. Germline-derived CDR1 and CDR2 are GTSNPN and SVGIG (reference sequence). The CDR3 DNA reads TGTGCCTGGAGGCTGGCGGGGGGCGTAGGGGAGCAGTACTTC. Residues: CAWRLAGGVGEQYF.

The rearrangement links TRBV13 to TRBJ2-2, with D uncertain. The CDR3 contains 14 residues. V lost 0 bases to trimming and J lost 5 bases, with 7 bases between them. Germline loops: CDR1 PRHDT, CDR2 FYEKMQ (reference sequence). As DNA, the CDR3 is TGTGCCAGCAGCTTAGGCCGTCTGACCGGGGAGCTGTTTTTT. This encodes CASSLGRLTGELFF.

This clonotype was recorded once. V usage is TRBV12-3 or TRBV12-4 and J usage is TRBJ2-6, with a tentative D call TRBD2 (6 bases). The CDR3 covers 16 residues. Trimming took 6 bases from V and 5 from J, leaving 17 bases between them. CDR3 in DNA: TGTGCCAGCAGCGGGGGTGCGGTCTTTTGGGCCAACGTCCTGACTTTC. It specifies CASSGGAVFWANVLTF.

V is TRBV14 and J is TRBJ2-7; D is unclear. The CDR3 runs 13 residues. Germline CDR1 and CDR2: SGHDN and FVKESK. Trimming took 4 bases from V and 5 from J, leaving 12 bases between them. The CDR3 DNA sequence: TGTGCCAGCAGCCCCCGAACTTTTAACGAGCAGTACTTC. It encodes CASSPRTFNEQYF.

This clonotype was detected ten times or more. The rearrangement joins TRBV29-1 to TRBJ2-7, with TRBD2 as a possible D gene (6 bases). Germline lookup yields CDR1 SQVTM and CDR2 ANQGSEA. The CDR3 extends over 11 amino acids. The V gene lost 7 bases and the J gene lost 4 bases, with 11 bases spanning the gap. CDR3 DNA: TGCAGCGCAGTGGGGGGTTACGAGCAGTACTTC. It yields the protein CSAVGGYEQYF.

In its sample, this clonotype was seen many times. CDR3 amino acids: CASRTAGGEQYF. Written as DNA, the CDR3 is TGTGCCAGCAGGACCGCGGGAGGCGAGCAGTACTTC. V and J are TRBV7-2 and TRBJ2-7, with 8 bases fitting TRBD2. Per the germline V gene, CDR1 is SGHTA and CDR2 is FQGNSA. Trimming took 6 bases from V and 6 from J; bases not matched to a gene: 4. The CDR3 is 12 residues long.

This clonotype has at least ten counts. The rearrangement links TRBV20-1 to TRBJ1-6, with D tentatively TRBD1 (6 bases). Germline loops: CDR1 DFQATT, CDR2 SNEGSKA (reference sequence). V was trimmed by 1 base and J by 5 bases, leaving 9 bases between them. The CDR3 runs to 14 residues. The CDR3 spells CSARGTADNSPLHF. The CDR3 bases are TGCAGTGCTAGAGGGACAGCTGATAATTCACCCCTCCACTTT.

The sample holds many counts of this clonotype. This chain links TRBV9 with TRBJ1-6; no definite D call. This CDR3 region has 16 residues. V shed 3 bases and J shed 6 bases, with 16 bases lying between them. From germline, CDR1 is SGDLS and CDR2 YYNGEE. CDR3 bases: TGTGCCAGCAGCGCCCAAAGAGGACTTACTAATTCACCCCTCCACTTT. It translates to CASSAQRGLTNSPLHF.

In this sample, this clonotype turned up many times. The chain is built from TRBV6-1 and TRBJ1-5; 8 bases match TRBD1. Germline assignment: CDR1 MNHNS and CDR2 SASEGT. V gave up 4 bases and J gave up 1 base; unmatched junction bases: 3. The CDR3 is 15 amino acids. CDR3: CASSADRGSNQPQHF. CDR3 in DNA: TGTGCCAGCAGTGCTGACAGGGGAAGCAATCAGCCCCAGCATTTT.

This clonotype occurred many times. The chain recombines TRBV12-3 or TRBV12-4 with TRBJ2-5; tentatively, D is TRBD1 (6 bases). Trimming shortened V by 5 bases and J by 5 bases, and 15 bases separated the two germline ends. The CDR3 extends over 14 amino acids. The CDR3 here is CASSLFGQGETQYF. CDR3 sequence (DNA): TGTGCCAGCAGTCTATTCGGGCAGGGGGAGACCCAGTACTTC.

This clonotype was picked up many times. J is TRBJ1-6 and V is TRBV9; unclear D gene. This CDR3 is 13 amino acids long. V lost 0 bases and J lost 5, with 3 bases in between. CDR1 is SGDLS, CDR2 YYNGEE, per germline. The CDR3 nucleotides read TGTGCCAGCAGCGTAGACAATAATTCACCCCTCCACTTT. Its translation: CASSVDNNSPLHF.